The clone carrying this T cell receptor beta chain was counted once. The data belong to a study of Graves' ophthalmopathy and Graves' hyperthyroidism. RNA transcripts yielded amplified TCR beta CDR3 regions. First-round RT-PCR used HTBI primers; second-round multiplex PCR followed. TCRdb analysed the multiplex PCR reads with MiXCR anew, one entry per CDR3 protein. Here the sample spans more than 150,000 distinct CDR3 sequences, approximately 38% being singletons. CDR1 MNHNS and CDR2 SASEGT come from the germline V gene. The CDR3 runs 15 residues. V dropped 2 bases and J dropped 6 bases, with 17 bases sitting between them.

The clonotype comes from a woman in her thirties or forties with Graves' ophthalmopathy. The material sequenced was peripheral blood. V gene TRBV6-1 combines with J gene TRBJ2-7, with D tentatively TRBD2 (5 bases). The CDR3 region is CASSEHDRTRIEQYF. CDR3 DNA sequence: TGTGCCAGCAGTGAACATGATAGAACTAGAATCGAGCAGTACTTC.